Below are 10 T cell receptor beta chains sequenced from a single sample in a study of blood T cell repertoires in COVID-19. TCRdb's copy holds only in-frame clones and misses some; the assay was immunoSEQ multiplex PCR. The sample has approximately 450,000 clones; around 89% are singletons. The sequencing input was peripheral blood. These receptors were taken from a woman in her twenties or thirties with acute or convalescent COVID-19.

This clone occurred once. The V gene is TRBV13, the J gene TRBJ2-5, with D tentatively TRBD1 (6 bases). CDR1 PRHDT and CDR2 FYEKMQ come from the germline V gene (reference sequence). The CDR3 loop spans 15 amino acids. Trimming pared 4 bases from V and 2 bases from J, leaving 14 bases between. CDR3 in DNA: TGTGCCAGCAGCTCACGGACAGCCGTACAAGAGACCCAGTACTTC. Its translation is CASSSRTAVQETQYF.

CDR3 nucleotide sequence: TGTGCCAGCAGTAAAACAACAGATACGCAGTATTTT. Protein product: CASSKTTDTQYF. The rearrangement links TRBV27 to TRBJ2-3, with no clear D. The V and J ends lost 5 bases and 3 bases respectively, with 6 bases between them. Germline CDR1 and CDR2: MNHEY and SMNVEV (reference sequence). This CDR3 is built from 12 residues.

The chain couples TRBV5-5 to TRBJ2-3, with TRBD2 identical over 10 bases. This CDR3 comprises 15 residues. Germline CDR1 reads SGHKS; CDR2 reads YYEKEE (reference sequence). Trimming took 1 base from V and 2 from J; bases not matched to a gene: 1. The CDR3 spells CASSLTSGVTDTQYF. The CDR3 DNA follows: TGTGCCAGCAGCTTGACTAGCGGGGTCACAGATACGCAGTATTTT.

The J gene is TRBJ1-1, the V gene TRBV19; D is uncertain. The germline CDR1 and CDR2 sequences are LNHDA and SQIVND (reference sequence). The CDR3 totals 15 residues. V dropped 7 bases and J dropped 5 bases, with 20 bases sitting between them. The CDR3 reads CASILPRPRGTEAFF. The CDR3 DNA is TGTGCCAGTATCCTCCCAAGGCCTCGGGGAACTGAAGCTTTCTTT.

V is TRBV19 and J is TRBJ2-7; a possible D gene is TRBD1 (6 bases). V was cut by 4 bases and J by 1 base, with 11 bases left in between. CDR1 is LNHDA and CDR2 is SQIVND in the germline V gene (reference sequence). The CDR3 runs to 14 residues. The CDR3 spells CASSTPDRSYEQYF. CDR3 sequence (DNA): TGTGCCAGTAGTACGCCCGACAGGTCCTACGAGCAGTACTTC.

This chain connects TRBV6-4 to TRBJ1-1; 9 nucleotides line up with TRBD1. Looked up from germline, CDR1 is MRHNA and CDR2 is SNTAGT. The J segment lost 5 bases and the V segment lost 5 bases, leaving 6 bases of the junction unmatched. CDR3 size: 14 residues. CDR3 sequence: CASSSTGGGTEAFF. In nucleotides, the CDR3 is TGTGCCAGCAGTTCGACAGGGGGAGGTACTGAAGCTTTCTTT.

The chain recombines TRBV30 with TRBJ2-5; TRBD2 might be the D (6 bases). V was cut by 4 bases and J by 2 bases, with 8 bases left in between. This CDR3 contains 12 residues. Looked up from germline, CDR1 is GTSNPN and CDR2 is SVGIG (reference sequence). In DNA form, the CDR3 reads TGTGCCTGGAACAGCGGGCAAGAGACCCAGTACTTC. The encoded protein is CAWNSGQETQYF.

The chain's CDR3 is CASSRGGIAGIFILSDTQYF. CDR3 nucleotides: TGTGCCAGCAGCCGAGGAGGGATAGCGGGGATTTTTATTTTGTCAGATACGCAGTATTTT. The chain carries TRBV6-6 and TRBJ2-3; 8 positions match TRBD2. The CDR3 contains 20 residues. CDR1 is MNHNY and CDR2 is SVGAGI in the germline V gene (reference sequence). Trimming cost V 6 bases and J 4 bases; bases outside gene matches: 24.

The V gene is TRBV28, the J gene TRBJ2-3; 8 bases align to TRBD1. The CDR3 sequence is 14 residues long. The V gene's germline CDR1 is MDHEN and CDR2 SYDVKM. V shed 6 bases, J shed 0 bases, and the junction held 2 bases outside the gene matches. The CDR3 nucleotides are TGTGCCAGCAGAAGGACAGGGAGCACAGATACGCAGTATTTT. This sequence encodes CASRRTGSTDTQYF.

The V call is TRBV4-2, the J call TRBJ2-3; maybe TRBD2 (6 bases). There are 15 residues in the CDR3. CDR1 and CDR2 from the germline V gene are LGHNA and YNFKEQ. V was shortened by 2 bases and J by 0 bases, with 9 bases between the two germline ends. The CDR3 is CASSQTSRSTDTQYF. The CDR3 region has the DNA TGTGCCAGCAGCCAAACTAGCCGTAGCACAGATACGCAGTATTTT.